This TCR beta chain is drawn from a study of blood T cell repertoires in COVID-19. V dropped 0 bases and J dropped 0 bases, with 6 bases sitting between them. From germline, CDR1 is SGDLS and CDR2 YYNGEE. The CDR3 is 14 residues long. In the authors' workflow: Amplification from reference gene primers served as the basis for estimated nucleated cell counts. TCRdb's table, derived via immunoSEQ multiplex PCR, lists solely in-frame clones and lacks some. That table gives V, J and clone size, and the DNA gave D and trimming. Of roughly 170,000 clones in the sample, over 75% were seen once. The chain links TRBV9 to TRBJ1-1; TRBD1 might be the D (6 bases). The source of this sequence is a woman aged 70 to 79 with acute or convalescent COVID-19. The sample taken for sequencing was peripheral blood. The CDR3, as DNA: TGTGCCAGCAGCGTAGGGACAGTGAACACTGAAGCTTTCTTT. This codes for CASSVGTVNTEAFF.